This T cell receptor beta chain was recovered during a study of shared clonotypes between healthy human individuals. Only Caucasian adults living in Nashville, Tennessee served as donors. At deep level, the assay was performed. Libraries were prepared by immunoSEQ multiplex PCR; TCRdb keeps only in-frame clonotypes and omits some of them. The table records 400,000 to 500,000 clones, around 80% of them present only once. The ends were cut back, 7 bases at V and 5 bases at J, with 8 bases in the middle. Germline V CDR1 and CDR2: DFQATT, SNEGSKA (reference sequence). CDR3 length: 10 amino acids. The sequence derives from a woman between 40 and 50 years old in good health. Some clones in this sample may be carry-over from other donors' samples. The chain has TRBV20-1 and TRBJ1-1; D uncertain. Sequencing used PBMCs. Written as DNA, the CDR3 is TGCAGTGGGCTCGGTACTGAAGCTTTCTTT. It translates to CSGLGTEAFF.